Reported below is one T cell receptor beta chain. What it recognizes is unknown. Germline CDR1 is SGHRS and CDR2 is YFSETQ. This CDR3 comprises 16 residues. This record comes from a study of monozygotic twins with inflammatory bowel disease. Study conclusions and caveats: Nothing supported a single strong signal or clonotype that was associated with IBD. Fewer shared clonotypes with others were found in IBD patients than in healthy twins, especially with disease activity.

Each sample's cDNA came from eight separate reactions. With the 5' RACE reads reprocessed, TCRdb shows one record per CDR3 protein and no DNA. The sample holds some 130,000 distinct CDR3 sequences. This receptor was obtained from a human donor with ulcerative colitis or Crohn's disease, or a healthy co-twin of an affected twin (not recorded which). The material sequenced was blood. The rearrangement uses TRBV5-1 and TRBJ1-1; absent DNA, TCRdb's TRBD1 call cannot be checked. CDR3 sequence reads: CASSWGTGGEGTEAFF.